The entry that follows covers one TCR beta chain sequence. Its specificity is unknown. The sample comes from a study of T-cell memory formation after mild COVID-19. For the study at large: The TCR clusters were mostly specific to one donor.

In TCRdb, the 5' RACE reads were re-called with MiXCR into one record per CDR3 protein. The repertoire includes roughly 600,000 distinct CDR3 sequences, over 15% of them detected once, and around 12% sits in the top ten. The V gene end was trimmed by 8 bases and the J gene end by 1 base; junction bases not matched to a gene: 8. Germline V gene sequence: CDR1 MNHEY, CDR2 SMNVEV (reference sequence). The CDR3 covers 16 residues. Overall study findings and caveats: SARS-CoV-2 specificity of second-wave clones peaking day 37 was unconfirmed. Pre-infection memory showed some responding clones, and this suggested that cross-reactive memory joined.

The rearrangement joins TRBV27 to TRBJ2-6; 7 nucleotides align to TRBD2. Input material: PBMCs or a T cell subset sorted from them (not recorded which). This clonotype was sampled from an adult woman who had mild COVID-19 (a few samples of this study predate the infection). Cell type and time point are not known. DNA of the CDR3: TGTGCCAGCTCGCGGGGGATCGGGTCTGGGGCCAACGTCCTGACTTTC. Protein: CASSRGIGSGANVLTF.